A selection of T cell receptor beta chains follows, all from one sample in a study of human T cells and chemical hapten exposure. A single record per CDR3 protein comes from TCRdb applying MiXCR to the RACE reads. This repertoire shows roughly 100,000 distinct CDR3 sequences, around 10% found once; its top ten account for 1.5% to 2%. The sample was whole blood, taken in connection with sensitization to the hapten diphenylcyclopropenone (DPC). The receptors here all came from a woman in her forties or fifties with alopecia areata. Some clones in this sample may be carry-over from other donors' samples. The CDR3 runs from the conserved cysteine through the conserved F or W. Each record gives: clone size, D gene, J gene, CDR3 length, V gene, CDR3 protein, CDR3 DNA. The D gene is left open where the match is weak. Where a row states a size, it is once, few, many or the class of an expanded clone; other rows omit it.

NA,TRBD2,TRBJ2-1,16,TRBV3-1,CASSHWTSGRSNEQFF,TGTGCCAGCAGCCATTGGACTAGCGGGAGGTCGAATGAGCAGTTCTTC
few,NA,TRBJ2-1,15,TRBV20-1,CSLATPQKSYNEQFF,TGCAGTCTAGCTACCCCTCAGAAATCTTACAATGAGCAGTTCTTC
NA,NA,TRBJ2-7,13,TRBV27,CASSSLFTYEQYF,TGTGCCAGCAGTTCCCTATTTACCTACGAGCAGTACTTC
few,NA,TRBJ1-4,14,TRBV7-9,CASSLTGKNEKLFF,TGTGCCAGCAGCTTAACGGGGAAGAATGAAAAACTGTTTTTT
many,NA,TRBJ1-5,15,TRBV19,CASSIRGDGNQPQHF,TGTGCCAGTAGTATAAGAGGAGATGGCAATCAGCCCCAGCATTTT
many,NA,TRBJ2-3,13,TRBV7-6,CASSYRLLDTQYF,TGTGCCAGCAGCTACCGACTTTTAGATACGCAGTATTTT
few,NA,TRBJ2-7,15,TRBV28,CASSLRGLPSYEQYF,TGTGCCAGCAGTCTAAGGGGCCTCCCCTCCTACGAGCAGTACTTC
NA,NA,TRBJ2-4,12,TRBV28,CASTLRGDIQYF,TGTGCCAGCACTCTCAGGGGTGACATTCAGTACTTC
few,TRBD1,TRBJ2-2,13,TRBV12-3/TRBV12-4,CASRLTGIGELFF,TGTGCCAGCAGGCTGACAGGGATCGGGGAGCTGTTTTTT
NA,NA,TRBJ2-7,13,TRBV7-2,CASSFGVVYEQYF,TGTGCCAGCAGCTTCGGCGTCGTCTACGAGCAGTACTTC
few,TRBD1,TRBJ1-3,15,TRBV7-9,CASRPGQGPLDTIYF,TGTGCCAGCAGGCCAGGACAGGGACCCTTGGACACCATATATTTT
NA,TRBD2,TRBJ2-5,16,TRBV18,CASSRIAGAPQETQYF,TGTGCCAGCTCACGTATAGCGGGGGCCCCCCAAGAGACCCAGTACTTC
NA,NA,TRBJ1-1,16,TRBV4-1,CASSQVDEGLYTEAFF,TGCGCCAGCAGCCAAGTCGACGAGGGTTTGTACACTGAAGCTTTCTTT
NA,NA,TRBJ2-3,12,TRBV6-1,CAPTGPLDTQYF,TGTGCCCCGACAGGTCCTTTGGATACGCAGTATTTT
NA,NA,TRBJ1-2,13,TRBV18,CASSPAQGHGYTF,TGTGCCAGCTCACCCGCACAGGGTCATGGCTACACCTTC
NA,NA,TRBJ2-7,14,TRBV7-8,CASSLLGALGEQYF,TGTGCCAGCAGCTTACTGGGGGCCCTCGGCGAGCAGTACTTC
few,TRBD2,TRBJ2-2,15,TRBV12-3/TRBV12-4,CASTPTSGITGELFF,TGTGCCAGCACCCCGACTAGCGGGATTACCGGGGAGCTGTTTTTT
few,NA,TRBJ2-5,13,TRBV29-1,CSVALVALETQYF,TGCAGCGTTGCTCTTGTAGCCCTCGAGACCCAGTACTTC
many,NA,TRBJ2-5,15,TRBV15,CATSRDRASRETQYF,TGTGCCACCAGCAGAGATCGGGCTAGCCGCGAGACCCAGTACTTC
NA,NA,TRBJ2-6,13,TRBV29-1,CSVALLGANVLTF,TGCAGCGTTGCTTTATTGGGGGCCAACGTCCTGACTTTC
NA,TRBD1,TRBJ1-5,14,TRBV7-2,CASSPTGRDQPQHF,TGTGCCAGCAGCCCGACAGGGAGGGATCAGCCCCAGCATTTT
NA,NA,TRBJ2-7,12,TRBV28,CASSFKAYEQYF,TGTGCCAGCAGTTTCAAAGCCTACGAGCAGTACTTC
NA,NA,TRBJ1-6,16,TRBV12-3/TRBV12-4,CASSLGWYRSDSPLHF,TGTGCCAGCAGTTTAGGCTGGTATCGGTCAGATTCACCCCTCCACTTT
NA,NA,TRBJ2-2,17,TRBV21-1,CASSKFAGTGETGELFF,TGTGCCAGCAGCAAATTCGCCGGGACAGGGGAGACCGGGGAGCTGTTTTTT